The 19 T cell receptor beta chains below were found in one sample sequenced in a study of blood T cell repertoires in COVID-19. TCRdb's copy holds only in-frame clones and misses some; the assay was immunoSEQ multiplex PCR. In the table there are 250,000 to 300,000 clones, over 80% of which are singletons. Sequenced material: peripheral blood. The receptors stem from a woman between 40 and 55 years old who had recovered from COVID-19.

V and J are TRBV5-4 and TRBJ2-1; 7 bases match TRBD2. The V gene's germline CDR1 is SGHNT and CDR2 YYREEE (reference sequence). With 3 bases clipped from V and 3 bases from J, the junction kept 15 bases outside the gene matches. The CDR3 extends over 18 amino acids. The CDR3 DNA is TGTGCCAGCAGCTCCCAAAGAGGGGAGCGGGGAAGCTACAATGAGCAGTTCTTC. Translated: CASSSQRGERGSYNEQFF.

The rearrangement joins TRBV18 to TRBJ1-4; D is unresolved. V was pared by 1 base and J by 7 bases, with 10 bases between. This CDR3 has 14 residues. Per germline, CDR1 KGHSH and CDR2 LQKENI. The CDR3 spells CASSPLPGSEKLFF. CDR3 nucleotides: TGTGCCAGCTCACCACTACCGGGGAGTGAAAAACTGTTTTTT.

This rearrangement joins TRBV6-2 or TRBV6-3 to TRBJ2-2; TRBD2 might be the D (7 bases). V lost 0 bases, J lost 5 bases, and 16 bases lay in between. Germline CDR1 reads MNHEY; CDR2 reads SVGEGT. The CDR3 is 17 amino acids. The CDR3, as DNA: TGTGCCAGCAGTTACTCTACAGGGAGGGGAAGGACCGGGGAGCTGTTTTTT. Protein sequence: CASSYSTGRGRTGELFF.

V and J are TRBV9 and TRBJ2-1; 9 nucleotides agree with TRBD1. V shed 1 base, J shed 4 bases, and the junction held 6 bases outside the gene matches. CDR1 SGDLS and CDR2 YYNGEE come from the germline V gene. The CDR3 extends over 16 amino acids. CDR3 residues: CASSVLGGTGYNEQFF. The CDR3 DNA sequence: TGTGCCAGCAGCGTATTGGGGGGGACAGGGTACAATGAGCAGTTCTTC.

The chain employs TRBV7-2 and TRBJ1-3; D call uncertain. Trimming stripped 0 bases from V and 4 bases from J, with 10 bases between. Germline CDR1 reads SGHTA; CDR2 reads FQGNSA. This CDR3 comprises 15 residues. The CDR3 sequence is CASSLALTKGNTIYF. DNA of the CDR3: TGTGCCAGCAGCTTAGCGTTGACAAAAGGAAACACCATATATTTT.

This chain connects TRBV4-2 to TRBJ1-4, with D tentatively TRBD1 (6 bases). The V and J ends lost 2 bases and 8 bases respectively, with 12 bases between them. Germline-derived CDR1 and CDR2 are LGHNA and YNFKEQ. This CDR3 region has 14 residues. CDR3: CASSQTKRGEKLFF. In DNA form, the CDR3 reads TGTGCCAGCAGCCAAACCAAAAGGGGGGAAAAACTGTTTTTT.

This sequence joins TRBV7-9 and TRBJ1-4; 8 bases map to TRBD1. From germline, CDR1 is SEHNR and CDR2 FQNEAQ (reference sequence). Trimming cost V 6 bases and J 7 bases; bases outside gene matches: 7. The CDR3 covers 14 residues. CDR3 nucleotides: TGTGCCAGCAGGCAAGGACAGGGAAGTGAAAAACTGTTTTTT. Translated, it gives CASRQGQGSEKLFF.

The chain carries TRBV6-5 and TRBJ1-2; 7 bases agree with TRBD1. Germline V gives CDR1 MNHEY, CDR2 SVGAGI. With 7 bases clipped from V and 0 bases from J, the junction kept 8 bases outside the gene matches. The CDR3 has 15 residues. DNA for the CDR3: TGTGCCAGCAAAGGGCAGGGGGGAGCTAACTATGGCTACACCTTC. It codes for CASKGQGGANYGYTF.

The chain is built from TRBV9 and TRBJ2-1; 11 nucleotides agree with TRBD2. Trimming at V came to 3 bases and at J to 8 bases, leaving 10 bases not matched to a gene. Germline CDR1 reads SGDLS; CDR2 reads YYNGEE. The CDR3 is made up of 16 amino acids. CDR3 region: CASSDYSGGAGYEQFF. In DNA form, the CDR3 reads TGTGCCAGCAGCGACTATAGCGGGGGGGCCGGATATGAGCAGTTCTTC.

The V and J genes are TRBV7-3 and TRBJ2-3; 8 bases are shared with TRBD2. The germline CDR1 and CDR2 sequences are SGHTA and FQGTGA. V lost 0 bases, J lost 3 bases, and 8 bases stayed unmatched. CDR3 length equals 17 residues. The CDR3 loop reads CASSLTRGATGTDTQYF. The CDR3 nucleotides read TGTGCCAGCAGCTTAACGCGGGGGGCCACAGGGACAGATACGCAGTATTTT.

This rearrangement joins TRBV5-1 to TRBJ1-6; the D gene is possibly TRBD1 (5 bases). V dropped 3 bases and J dropped 8 bases, with 12 bases sitting between them. The CDR3 totals 14 residues. Germline V gene sequence: CDR1 SGHRS, CDR2 YFSETQ. DNA of the CDR3: TGCGCCAGCAGCTCTGACAGTCGGGATTCACCCCTCCACTTT. This sequence encodes CASSSDSRDSPLHF.

This clone has more than one count but fewer than ten. V and J are TRBV15 and TRBJ1-1; D not resolved. This CDR3 spans 12 amino acids. The germline gives CDR1 LNHNV, CDR2 YYDKDF (reference sequence). Trimming removed 1 base at V and 4 bases at J, with 4 bases between. CDR3 protein: CATSRVGTEAFF. The CDR3 coding sequence is TGTGCCACCAGCAGAGTCGGCACTGAAGCTTTCTTT. The full variable domain, rest sourced from reference TRBV15 and TRBJ1-1, is DAMVIQNPRYQVTQFGKPVTLSCSQTLNHNVMYWYQQKSSQAPKLLFHYYDKDFNNEADTPDNFQSRRPNTSFCFLDIRSPGLGDTAMYLCATSRVGTEAFFGQGTRLTVV.

In DNA form, the CDR3 reads TGCGCCAGCAGCCAACAGCGCTGGATGCAGGGGGGCGATGAGCAGTTCTTC. It yields the protein CASSQQRWMQGGDEQFF. The V call is TRBV4-1, the J call TRBJ2-1; D might be TRBD1 (7 bases). The germline V and J ends were trimmed by 2 bases and 8 bases, with 22 bases remaining between them. From germline, CDR1 is MGHRA and CDR2 YSYEKL. The CDR3 length is 17 residues.

The chain recombines TRBV11-2 with TRBJ1-1, with D possibly matching TRBD1 (5 bases). V shed 3 bases and J shed 4 bases, with 9 bases lying between them. This CDR3 comprises 13 residues. Germline CDR1 and CDR2: SGHAT and FQNNGV. The CDR3 is CASSLGEGTEAFF. The CDR3 nucleotides are TGTGCCAGCAGCTTGGGGGAGGGCACTGAAGCTTTCTTT.

This clone was seen more than once but under ten times. The chain combines TRBV4-1 with TRBJ1-2; no firm D call. Germline CDR1 MGHRA, CDR2 YSYEKL. This CDR3 has 14 amino acids. The ends were cut back, 3 bases at V and 2 bases at J, with 10 bases in the middle. The CDR3 DNA follows: TGCGCCAGCAGCCAGGGCCCGGAAAACTATGGCTACACCTTC. Protein product: CASSQGPENYGYTF.

This clone was picked up one time. This chain links TRBV5-5 with TRBJ1-2, with D perhaps TRBD1 (5 bases). CDR1 is SGHKS and CDR2 is YYEKEE in the germline V gene (reference sequence). Deletions cut 2 bases from V and 4 bases from J, with 15 bases between. The CDR3 has 15 amino acids. The CDR3 here is CASSFSGGELYGYTF. The CDR3, as DNA: TGTGCCAGCAGCTTTTCCGGAGGGGAACTCTATGGCTACACCTTC.

CDR3 sequence (DNA): TGTGCCAGCAGTGAAGTTCTAGCGGGTAATACAGATACGCAGTATTTT. It yields the protein CASSEVLAGNTDTQYF. The rearrangement uses TRBV6-1 and TRBJ2-3; TRBD2 matches 8 bases. The germline CDR1 and CDR2 sequences are MNHNS and SASEGT. Trimming at V came to 1 base and at J to 3 bases, leaving 6 bases not matched to a gene. The CDR3 covers 16 residues.

The chain combines TRBV29-1 with TRBJ2-3, with a tentative D call TRBD2 (7 bases). Germline CDR1 reads SQVTM; CDR2 reads ANQGSEA. The V end was cut by 7 bases, the J end by 2 bases, with 16 bases between. The CDR3 is 14 amino acids. CDR3 loop: CSGARGGITDTQYF. The CDR3 DNA reads as TGCAGCGGGGCAAGGGGGGGGATCACAGATACGCAGTATTTT.

This chain connects TRBV12-3 or TRBV12-4 to TRBJ1-2; D gene unclear. The CDR3 extends over 13 amino acids. V dropped 1 base and J dropped 8 bases, with 11 bases sitting between them. The CDR3 DNA is TGTGCCAGCAGTTTAGACGGGGTAGAAGGCTACACCTTC. It is translated as CASSLDGVEGYTF.